One sample yielded the 27 T cell receptor beta chains listed below, sequenced in a study of T cell changes during pregnancy in multiple sclerosis. Generated by immunoSEQ multiplex PCR, the TCRdb table keeps only in-frame clones and is missing some. The sample lists around 40,000 clones, 80% to 90% occurring once. Material: CD4+ T cells from peripheral blood mononuclear cells, obtained before pregnancy. The receptors shown here come from a female donor with multiple sclerosis, enrolled in a pregnancy study.

This clone was recorded once. The V gene is TRBV20-1, the J gene TRBJ2-1; no definite D call. Trimming took 3 bases from V and 7 from J, leaving 7 bases between them. CDR1 and CDR2 from the germline V gene are DFQATT and SNEGSKA (reference sequence). The CDR3 spans 11 residues. This CDR3 reads CSARVVNEQFF. The CDR3, as DNA: TGCAGTGCTAGGGTAGTAAATGAGCAGTTCTTC.

V gene TRBV18 combines with J gene TRBJ1-1, with 7 bases that match TRBD1. Per the germline V gene, CDR1 is KGHSH and CDR2 is LQKENI. This CDR3 is 14 amino acids long. Losses at the gene ends were 3 bases for V and 3 bases for J; bases not matched to a gene: 4. CDR3 DNA: TGTGCCAGCTCACCTTCACAGGGGTACACTGAAGCTTTCTTT. Translation: CASSPSQGYTEAFF.

This chain connects TRBV6-5 to TRBJ1-4; perhaps TRBD1 as D (6 bases). The CDR3 spans 14 residues. Trimming removed 6 bases at V and 5 bases at J, with 13 bases between. Germline V gene lookup returns CDR1 MNHEY and CDR2 SVGAGI. The CDR3 spells CASRLTQGNEKLFF. The CDR3 DNA reads TGTGCCAGCAGGTTGACTCAGGGGAATGAAAAACTGTTTTTT.

This clone came up once. CDR3 loop: CAWSSGTYYTEAFF. CDR3 sequence (DNA): TGTGCCTGGAGTTCCGGGACATATTACACTGAAGCTTTCTTT. The rearrangement joins TRBV30 to TRBJ1-1, with D maybe TRBD1 (6 bases). The V gene lost 2 bases and the J gene lost 3 bases, with 13 bases spanning the gap. The CDR3 spans 14 residues. Per the germline V gene, CDR1 is GTSNPN and CDR2 is SVGIG (reference sequence).

The chain links TRBV7-9 to TRBJ1-1; TRBD1 might be the D (5 bases). This CDR3 has 16 amino acids. Per the germline V gene, CDR1 is SEHNR and CDR2 is FQNEAQ (reference sequence). V was pared by 3 bases and J by 2 bases, with 16 bases between. The CDR3 DNA reads TGTGCCAGCAGCTTCCCCTCCGGAGGGGTTAACACTGAAGCTTTCTTT. Translating gives CASSFPSGGVNTEAFF.

This chain joins TRBV18 and TRBJ2-4; 9 nucleotides match TRBD1. The V gene end was trimmed by 2 bases and the J gene end by 2 bases; junction bases not matched to a gene: 1. This CDR3 is built from 15 residues. In germline, CDR1 is KGHSH, CDR2 LQKENI. The CDR3 protein is CASSPGQGSKNIQYF. The CDR3 nucleotides are TGTGCCAGCTCACCAGGACAGGGGTCCAAAAACATTCAGTACTTC.

This clone has just one count. The V and J genes are TRBV7-3 and TRBJ2-1; TRBD1 agrees at 11 bases. The ends lost 3 bases at V and 13 bases at J; junction bases unmatched: 8. Germline CDR1 is SGHTA and CDR2 is FQGTGA. The CDR3 extends over 14 amino acids. The CDR3 is CASSLTGTGGAQFF. The CDR3 DNA sequence: TGTGCCAGCAGCTTGACCGGGACAGGGGGGGCCCAGTTCTTC.

This clone has just one count. The chain links TRBV5-1 to TRBJ2-7, with no clear D. The CDR3 sequence is 14 residues long. CDR1 is SGHRS, CDR2 YFSETQ, per germline. Trimming cost V 1 base and J 2 bases, with 10 bases left between them. The CDR3 sequence is CASSLTEFPYEQYF. The DNA for the CDR3 is TGCGCCAGCAGCTTGACAGAATTCCCCTACGAGCAGTACTTC.

This clone has just one count. The chain employs TRBV9 and TRBJ2-1, with D possibly TRBD2 on 5 matching bases. Trimming left V 3 bases short and J 8 bases short, with 15 bases between. The CDR3 covers 14 residues. Germline CDR1 SGDLS, CDR2 YYNGEE. The CDR3 sequence is CASSARDYSDEQFF. CDR3 nucleotides: TGTGCCAGCAGCGCCCGTGACTATTCGGATGAGCAGTTCTTC.

The gene calls are TRBV11-3 and TRBJ1-1; no clear D. In germline, CDR1 is SGHNT, CDR2 YENEEA. The CDR3 is 14 residues long. V was shortened by 0 bases and J by 3 bases, with 8 bases between the two germline ends. The DNA of the CDR3 is TGTGCCAGCAGCTTAGATAGCGCAGACACTGAAGCTTTCTTT. Translation gives CASSLDSADTEAFF.

The CDR3 sequence is CASSEQASTEAFF. The CDR3 DNA sequence: TGTGCCAGCAGTGAACAAGCGAGTACTGAAGCTTTCTTT. The gene calls are TRBV2 and TRBJ1-1; D gene unclear. CDR1 is SNHLY and CDR2 is FYNNEI in the germline V gene. The CDR3 covers 13 residues. The V end was cut by 2 bases, the J end by 5 bases, with 9 bases between.

The J gene is TRBJ2-2, the V gene TRBV5-1; D remains ambiguous. Germline V lookup: CDR1 SGHRS, CDR2 YFSETQ. This CDR3 has 14 amino acids. Trimming shortened V by 0 bases and J by 4 bases, and 7 bases separated the two germline ends. CDR3 bases: TGCGCCAGCAGCTTGGTCCGGGTCACCGGGGAGCTGTTTTTT. Translation: CASSLVRVTGELFF.

The chain recombines TRBV6-1 with TRBJ2-7; D may be TRBD1 (6 bases). The V gene's germline CDR1 is MNHNS and CDR2 SASEGT. This CDR3 has 14 amino acids. Between the trimmed V and J ends, which lost 3 bases and 0 bases, there was a span of 9 bases. This CDR3 is CASSDQGSSYEQYF. As DNA, the CDR3 is TGTGCCAGCAGTGACCAGGGGTCCTCCTACGAGCAGTACTTC.

This chain joins TRBV18 and TRBJ2-7; the match to TRBD1 covers 8 bases. Germline V gene sequence: CDR1 KGHSH, CDR2 LQKENI. CDR3 length: 14 amino acids. V was clipped by 3 bases and J by 4 bases; unmatched bases: 5. CDR3 DNA sequence: TGTGCCAGCTCACCTACAGGGGGTAGGTACGAGCAGTACTTC. It encodes CASSPTGGRYEQYF.

The chain recombines TRBV10-3 with TRBJ1-3, with D tentatively TRBD1 (6 bases). The germline CDR1 and CDR2 sequences are ENHRY and SYGVKD. CDR3 length: 17 amino acids. V lost 7 bases to trimming and J lost 0 bases, with 19 bases between them. CDR3 sequence (DNA): TGTGCCATCACGAACAGGGCGAACCCGCTCTCTGGAAACACCATATATTTT. Translating gives CAITNRANPLSGNTIYF.

This sequence joins TRBV9 and TRBJ1-2; TRBD1 matches 10 bases. Germline V CDR1 and CDR2: SGDLS, YYNGEE. This CDR3 spans 14 amino acids. Trimming took 2 bases from V and 5 from J; bases not matched to a gene: 3. CDR3 in amino acids: CASSVRGQGYGYTF. The DNA of the CDR3 is TGTGCCAGCAGCGTCCGGGGACAGGGGTATGGCTACACCTTC.

The chain employs TRBV5-1 and TRBJ1-2; 10 positions agree with TRBD1. The CDR3 has 14 residues. Germline V CDR1 and CDR2: SGHRS, YFSETQ. The junction had 6 bases not matched to a gene; V was cut back by 4 bases and J by 6 bases. The CDR3 loop reads CASSLTGTGDGYTF. CDR3 sequence (DNA): TGCGCCAGCAGCCTGACCGGGACAGGGGATGGCTACACCTTC.

This clone was seen just once. This chain uses TRBV19 with TRBJ2-7; D might be TRBD1 (6 bases). Trimming removed 2 bases from V and 4 bases from J, with 15 bases in between. This CDR3 has 15 amino acids. Germline assignment: CDR1 LNHDA and CDR2 SQIVND (reference sequence). CDR3 DNA sequence: TGTGCCAGTAGTATAATGGGGGCTCGGGGATACGAGCAGTACTTC. The encoded protein is CASSIMGARGYEQYF.

The chain joins TRBV10-3 to TRBJ1-2; possible D gene TRBD1, 6 bases. Germline V gene lookup returns CDR1 ENHRY and CDR2 SYGVKD. The V and J ends lost 5 bases and 3 bases respectively, with 10 bases between them. CDR3 length equals 13 residues. CDR3 in amino acids: CAISPRQDYGYTF. The CDR3 DNA follows: TGTGCCATCAGTCCTCGACAGGACTATGGCTACACCTTC.

V and J are TRBV10-1 and TRBJ1-6; D call uncertain. V was pared by 5 bases and J by 8 bases, with 7 bases between. The CDR3 consists of 12 residues. CDR1 and CDR2 from the germline V gene are WNHNN and SYGVQD (reference sequence). The CDR3 nucleotides read TGCGCCAGCAGTTTCGGGGATTCACCCCTCCACTTT. It specifies CASSFGDSPLHF.

The chain couples TRBV2 to TRBJ2-3; D not certain. Trimming removed 4 bases from V and 8 bases from J, with 10 bases in between. The CDR3 spans 12 residues. The germline V gene has CDR1 SNHLY and CDR2 FYNNEI. Here the CDR3 reads CASSVIPGTQYF. Here the CDR3 DNA reads TGTGCCAGCAGTGTAATCCCCGGTACGCAGTATTTT. Looking up the rest from reference TRBV2 and TRBJ2-3 gives the full variable domain: EPEVTQTPSHQVTQMGQEVILRCVPISNHLYFYWYRQILGQKVEFLVSFYNNEISEKSEIFDDQFSVERPDGSNFTLKIRSTKLEDSAMYFCASSVIPGTQYFGPGTRLTVL.

This sequence joins TRBV15 and TRBJ1-1, with D tentatively TRBD1 (5 bases). The CDR3 is made up of 17 amino acids. CDR1 LNHNV and CDR2 YYDKDF come from the germline V gene (reference sequence). V was clipped by 5 bases and J by 0 bases, with 19 bases between them. CDR3 region: CATSPMGEVGLNTEAFF. In nucleotides, the CDR3 is TGTGCCACCAGCCCTATGGGGGAGGTGGGCTTGAACACTGAAGCTTTCTTT.

V gene TRBV19 combines with J gene TRBJ1-1; D perhaps matches TRBD1 (6 bases). The CDR3 runs 15 residues. V was cut by 6 bases and J by 4 bases, with 18 bases left in between. Per germline, CDR1 LNHDA and CDR2 SQIVND (reference sequence). CDR3 nucleotides: TGTGCCAGTAGCAAAAACAGGGATGCTGGCACTGAAGCTTTCTTT. Translating it yields CASSKNRDAGTEAFF.

The chain uses TRBV5-1 and TRBJ2-7, with D possibly TRBD1 on 6 matching bases. This CDR3 spans 14 amino acids. Trimming removed 5 bases from V and 6 bases from J, with 18 bases in between. CDR1 and CDR2 from the germline V gene are SGHRS and YFSETQ. CDR3 sequence (DNA): TGCGCCAGCAGACTGGGACATCTTCCCTCCGAGCAGTACTTC. The encoded protein is CASRLGHLPSEQYF. Filled out from reference TRBV5-1 and TRBJ2-7, the complete variable domain reads KAGVTQTPRYLIKTRGQQVTLSCSPISGHRSVSWYQQTPGQGLQFLFEYFSETQRNKGNFPGRFSGRQFSNSRSEMNVSTLELGDSALYLCASRLGHLPSEQYFGPGTRLTVT.

The rearrangement links TRBV7-9 to TRBJ1-4; 9 bases agree with TRBD1. The J segment lost 8 bases and the V segment lost 8 bases, leaving 12 bases of the junction unmatched. CDR3 length: 15 amino acids. Germline V gene data show CDR1 as SEHNR and CDR2 as FQNEAQ (reference sequence). The CDR3: CASLQPGQGREKLFF. The CDR3 region has the DNA TGTGCCAGCCTCCAACCGGGACAGGGCAGAGAAAAACTGTTTTTT.

The V and J genes are TRBV5-1 and TRBJ1-6; 9 nucleotides match TRBD1. This CDR3 is 16 amino acids long. Germline assignment: CDR1 SGHRS and CDR2 YFSETQ. V gave up 2 bases and J gave up 7 bases; unmatched junction bases: 7. Here the CDR3 reads CASSFRTGALNSPLHF. The CDR3 DNA reads TGCGCCAGCAGCTTCCGGACAGGGGCCTTAAATTCACCCCTCCACTTT.

The chain joins TRBV5-1 to TRBJ2-5; 9 nucleotides align to TRBD1. Germline loops: CDR1 SGHRS, CDR2 YFSETQ. The CDR3 extends over 15 amino acids. V lost 2 bases and J lost 4; bases outside the gene matches: 6. CDR3 nucleotides: TGCGCCAGCAGCTTTGGAACAGGGGGCCTAGAGACCCAGTACTTC. This translates into CASSFGTGGLETQYF.